The present T cell receptor beta chain was sequenced within a study of T cell responses to AZD1222 COVID-19 vaccine. Study-wide results and caveats: At study baseline, merely several AZD1222 recipients were seropositive.

With 5 bases removed from V and 3 bases from J, the gap between germline ends came to 11 bases. Germline-derived CDR1 and CDR2 are LNHDA and SQIVND (reference sequence). The CDR3 is 13 amino acids. Repertoires were generated with immunoSEQ multiplex PCR, while TCRdb's copy carries only in-frame clones and drops some. The sample has roughly 81,000 clones, 88% seen once. This clone appeared once. What it recognizes is unknown. The J gene is TRBJ2-7, the V gene TRBV19; D may be TRBD1 or TRBD2 (5 bases each). This clonotype was obtained from an adult in good health. The sequencing here drew on peripheral blood, taken on day 0 of AZD1222 vaccination. This CDR3 is CASSGLGGYEQYF. In nucleotides, the CDR3 is TGTGCCAGTAGTGGACTTGGGGGCTACGAGCAGTACTTC.